The present entry profiles one T cell receptor beta chain with its context. The table came from immunoSEQ multiplex PCR; TCRdb's copy has only in-frame clones and leaves some out. The sample lists some 130,000 clones, 84% occurring once. This specimen comes from a study of T cell responses to AZD1222 COVID-19 vaccine. CDR1 and CDR2 from the germline V gene are GTSNPN and SVGIG (reference sequence). Trimming cost V 0 bases and J 2 bases; bases outside gene matches: 11. The CDR3 is 18 residues long. The gene calls are TRBV30 and TRBJ1-5, with TRBD1 identical over 9 bases. The source was peripheral blood, collected on day 0 of AZD1222 vaccination. The clonotype comes from an adult in good health. CDR3 sequence: CAWSVPSTGGMGNQPQHF. The CDR3 DNA is TGTGCCTGGAGTGTCCCCTCGACAGGGGGAATGGGCAATCAGCCCCAGCATTTT.